The 17 T cell receptor beta chains presented below share a single source sample, sequenced in a study of T cell responses to AZD1222 COVID-19 vaccine. Method: immunoSEQ multiplex PCR; TCRdb's copy keeps in-frame clones and lacks some. Altogether roughly 110,000 clones are present, approximately 92% being singletons, with the ten largest covering 8% to 10%. The material sequenced was peripheral blood, taken 28 days after the second AZD1222 dose. The receptors derive from an adult who received the AZD1222 COVID-19 vaccine.

The rearrangement uses TRBV7-9 and TRBJ2-7; 8 bases map to TRBD1. V dropped 5 bases and J dropped 4; count of bases not matched to a gene: 7. There are 14 residues in the CDR3. Germline values: CDR1 SEHNR, CDR2 FQNEAQ (reference sequence). Here the CDR3 DNA reads TGTGCCAGCAGCGTCGGACAGGGCGGGTACGAGCAGTACTTC. This translates into CASSVGQGGYEQYF.

V is TRBV4-2 and J is TRBJ1-4; D remains ambiguous. Germline CDR1 reads LGHNA; CDR2 reads YNFKEQ. V lost 4 bases and J lost 9, with 12 bases in between. The CDR3 length is 13 residues. Written as DNA, the CDR3 is TGTGCCAGCAGCCTGCTCGAAGCCCAAAAACTGTTTTTT. It codes for CASSLLEAQKLFF.

The gene calls are TRBV7-2 and TRBJ2-5, with 11 bases aligning to TRBD2. The CDR3 runs 17 residues. Germline V gene sequence: CDR1 SGHTA, CDR2 FQGNSA. The junction had 8 bases not matched to a gene; V was cut back by 1 base and J by 4 bases. CDR3 in amino acids: CASSLGLAGSSRETQYF. In DNA form, the CDR3 reads TGTGCCAGCAGCTTAGGACTAGCGGGATCCTCCAGAGAGACCCAGTACTTC.

This rearrangement joins TRBV6-5 to TRBJ2-1; TRBD2 aligns across 7 bases. The V gene's germline CDR1 is MNHEY and CDR2 SVGAGI. The CDR3 runs to 14 residues. V dropped 6 bases and J dropped 7; count of bases not matched to a gene: 9. The CDR3 spells CASRPPSGGNEQFF. The CDR3 nucleotides read TGTGCCAGCAGACCCCCTAGCGGCGGGAATGAGCAGTTCTTC.

The V gene is TRBV2, the J gene TRBJ2-5, with D possibly TRBD2 on 6 matching bases. This CDR3 has 14 residues. The V end lost 8 bases, the J end lost 1 base, and 14 bases lay between the germline ends. The germline CDR1 and CDR2 sequences are SNHLY and FYNNEI. CDR3 protein: CASVSMGGQETQYF. The CDR3 DNA reads as TGTGCCAGCGTATCGATGGGGGGCCAAGAGACCCAGTACTTC.

The gene calls are TRBV3-1 (or the pseudogene TRBV3-2) and TRBJ2-2, with 8 bases lining up with TRBD2. From germline, CDR1 is LGHDT and CDR2 YNNKEL (reference sequence). With V trimmed by 3 bases and J by 5 bases, 8 bases remained unmatched. The length of the CDR3 is 16 residues. CDR3 sequence reads: CASSQGIAGFTGELFF. CDR3 nucleotides: TGTGCCAGCAGCCAGGGGATAGCGGGGTTTACCGGGGAGCTGTTTTTT.

V is TRBV6-1 and J is TRBJ1-1; the D is unclear. The CDR3 consists of 11 residues. Germline loops: CDR1 MNHNS, CDR2 SASEGT. V lost 3 bases to trimming and J lost 10 bases, with 9 bases between them. The CDR3 is CASSDRGPAFF. Here the CDR3 DNA reads TGTGCCAGCAGTGATCGGGGTCCAGCTTTCTTT.

The chain carries TRBV6-2 or TRBV6-3 and TRBJ1-1, with D possibly being TRBD1 (5 bases). The germline gives CDR1 MNHEY, CDR2 SVGEGT. Deletions cut 3 bases from V and 4 bases from J, with 18 bases between. There are 16 residues in the CDR3. DNA for the CDR3: TGTGCCAGCAGTTATAATCTTCAGGGCTGGGGCACTGAAGCTTTCTTT. The encoded protein is CASSYNLQGWGTEAFF.

This rearrangement joins TRBV11-2 to TRBJ1-1; 7 nucleotides agree with TRBD1. CDR3 length equals 15 residues. V lost 0 bases to trimming and J lost 6 bases; unmatched junction nucleotides: 7. Looked up from germline, CDR1 is SGHAT and CDR2 is FQNNGV. CDR3 nucleotide sequence: TGTGCCAGCAGCTTAGAAGGGGGCTCCCCGTCTGAAGCTTTCTTT. Amino acid sequence: CASSLEGGSPSEAFF. The variable domain in full, with the rest retrieved from reference TRBV11-2 and TRBJ1-1, is EAGVAQSPRYKIIEKRQSVAFWCNPISGHATLYWYQQILGQGPKLLIQFQNNGVVDDSQLPKDRFSAERLKGVDSTLKIQPAKLEDSAVYLCASSLEGGSPSEAFFGQGTRLTVV.

J is TRBJ1-4 and V is TRBV5-6, with 7 bases that match TRBD1. CDR1 is SGHDT, CDR2 YYEEEE, per germline. V trimming: 3 bases; J trimming: 8 bases; junction bases outside the gene matches: 7. The CDR3 loop spans 14 amino acids. This chain's CDR3 is CASSSQGRGEKLFF. The CDR3 DNA reads TGTGCCAGCAGCTCACAGGGGAGGGGAGAAAAACTGTTTTTT.

The CDR3 is CASRRTGVNEQYF. DNA of the CDR3: TGTGCCAGCAGACGGACAGGGGTGAACGAGCAGTACTTC. The rearrangement joins TRBV2 to TRBJ2-7, with 9 bases matching TRBD1. This CDR3 comprises 13 residues. The ends lost 6 bases at V and 5 bases at J; junction bases unmatched: 5. Germline V gene data show CDR1 as SNHLY and CDR2 as FYNNEI. Using reference TRBV2 and TRBJ2-7 for the parts outside the CDR3, the full variable domain is EPEVTQTPSHQVTQMGQEVILRCVPISNHLYFYWYRQILGQKVEFLVSFYNNEISEKSEIFDDQFSVERPDGSNFTLKIRSTKLEDSAMYFCASRRTGVNEQYFGPGTRLTVT.

V and J are TRBV6-2 or TRBV6-3 and TRBJ1-3, with a possible D match to TRBD1 (5 bases). The CDR3 length is 17 residues. Per the germline V gene, CDR1 is MNHEY and CDR2 is SVGEGT. V gave up 0 bases and J gave up 2 bases, with 14 bases separating them. The CDR3 region is CASSYSMVQGPGNTIYF. For the CDR3, the DNA is TGTGCCAGCAGTTACTCGATGGTCCAGGGTCCTGGAAACACCATATATTTT.

The CDR3 sequence: CATSSLSNTEAFF. The CDR3 DNA is TGTGCCACCAGCAGTTTATCGAACACTGAAGCTTTCTTT. The chain employs TRBV15 and TRBJ1-1; no clear D. CDR3 length: 13 amino acids. Germline CDR1 reads LNHNV; CDR2 reads YYDKDF (reference sequence). Trimming shortened V by 3 bases and J by 1 base, and 6 bases separated the two germline ends. Complete variable domain (other parts from reference TRBV15 and TRBJ1-1): DAMVIQNPRYQVTQFGKPVTLSCSQTLNHNVMYWYQQKSSQAPKLLFHYYDKDFNNEADTPDNFQSRRPNTSFCFLDIRSPGLGDTAMYLCATSSLSNTEAFFGQGTRLTVV.

This chain uses TRBV5-1 with TRBJ1-2; TRBD1 is a possible D gene (6 bases). This CDR3 region has 14 residues. Trimming removed 0 bases at V and 4 bases at J, with 10 bases between. The V gene's germline CDR1 is SGHRS and CDR2 YFSETQ. CDR3 bases: TGCGCCAGCAGCTTGGGGACAGTGGGCTATGGCTACACCTTC. As protein: CASSLGTVGYGYTF.

The rearrangement uses TRBV11-2 and TRBJ1-6; D remains unclear. The CDR3 loop spans 14 amino acids. The germline gives CDR1 SGHAT, CDR2 FQNNGV. Trimming removed 1 base from V and 7 bases from J, with 8 bases in between. Here the CDR3 DNA reads TGTGCCAGCAGCTTAGCTGGGCGCAATTCACCCCTCCACTTT. This sequence encodes CASSLAGRNSPLHF. Full variable domain (outside the CDR3, taken from reference TRBV11-2 and TRBJ1-6): EAGVAQSPRYKIIEKRQSVAFWCNPISGHATLYWYQQILGQGPKLLIQFQNNGVVDDSQLPKDRFSAERLKGVDSTLKIQPAKLEDSAVYLCASSLAGRNSPLHFGNGTRLTVT.

The J gene is TRBJ1-3, the V gene TRBV7-9; unclear D gene. Between the trimmed V and J ends, which lost 5 bases and 0 bases, there was a span of 11 bases. The germline gives CDR1 SEHNR, CDR2 FQNEAQ (reference sequence). This CDR3 region has 15 residues. CDR3 protein: CASSRREGSGNTIYF. For the CDR3, the DNA is TGTGCCAGCAGCCGGAGGGAGGGCTCTGGAAACACCATATATTTT.

This clone was observed a single time. The genes are TRBV30 and TRBJ2-7; D is possibly TRBD1 (6 bases). Deletions cut 0 bases from V and 9 bases from J, with 27 bases between. Germline-derived CDR1 and CDR2 are GTSNPN and SVGIG (reference sequence). CDR3 length: 17 amino acids. CDR3 nucleotide sequence: TGTGCCTGGAGTGTACCACCTCCAGGACAGCAAAACCTCGGGCAGTACTTC. Translated: CAWSVPPPGQQNLGQYF. Based on the CDR3 plus reference TRBV30 and TRBJ2-7, the full variable domain is SQTIHQWPATLVQPVGSPLSLECTVEGTSNPNLYWYRQAAGRGLQLLFYSVGIGQISSEVPQNLSASRPQDRQFILSSKKLLLSDSGFYLCAWSVPPPGQQNLGQYFGPGTRLTVT.